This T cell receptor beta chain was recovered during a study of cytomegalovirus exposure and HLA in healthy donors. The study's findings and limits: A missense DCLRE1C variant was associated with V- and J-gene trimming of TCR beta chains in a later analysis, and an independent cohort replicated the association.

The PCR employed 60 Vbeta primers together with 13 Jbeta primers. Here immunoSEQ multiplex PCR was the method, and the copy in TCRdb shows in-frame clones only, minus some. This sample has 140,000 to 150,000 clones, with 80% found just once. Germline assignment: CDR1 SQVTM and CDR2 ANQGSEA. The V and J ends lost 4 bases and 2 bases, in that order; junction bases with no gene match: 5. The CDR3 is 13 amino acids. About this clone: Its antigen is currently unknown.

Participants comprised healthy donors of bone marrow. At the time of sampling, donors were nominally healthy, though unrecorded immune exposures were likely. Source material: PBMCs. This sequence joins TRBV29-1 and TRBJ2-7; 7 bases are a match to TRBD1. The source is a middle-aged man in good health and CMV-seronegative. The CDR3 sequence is CSVVKGQTYEQYF. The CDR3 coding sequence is TGCAGCGTTGTAAAGGGACAGACCTACGAGCAGTACTTC.